Shown below are 32 T cell receptor beta chains from a single sample sequenced in a study of cytomegalovirus exposure and HLA in healthy donors. Use of 60 Vbeta and 13 Jbeta primers characterized the PCR. The table came from immunoSEQ multiplex PCR; TCRdb's copy has only in-frame clones and leaves some out. The sample lists some 180,000 clones, 77% occurring once. Sequencing input: PBMCs. The receptor set was obtained from a woman between 55 and 75 years old in good health and CMV-seropositive.

This chain connects TRBV18 to TRBJ2-1; 7 positions match TRBD2. The CDR3 has 15 residues. The J segment lost 8 bases and the V segment lost 0 bases, leaving 7 bases of the junction unmatched. Per the germline V gene, CDR1 is KGHSH and CDR2 is LQKENI. The CDR3: CASSPPGLPWDEQFF. The CDR3 DNA sequence: TGTGCCAGCTCACCACCGGGACTACCTTGGGATGAGCAGTTCTTC.

The V gene is TRBV4-2, the J gene TRBJ2-5; 11 nucleotides line up with TRBD2. With V trimmed by 0 bases and J by 6 bases, 12 bases remained unmatched. CDR1 LGHNA and CDR2 YNFKEQ come from the germline V gene. The CDR3 extends over 18 amino acids. The CDR3 reads CASSQDWVAGGTRKTQYF. In DNA, the CDR3 is TGTGCCAGCAGCCAAGATTGGGTAGCGGGGGGGACTCGAAAGACCCAGTACTTC.

The chain recombines TRBV7-2 with TRBJ1-1; unclear D gene. There are 13 residues in the CDR3. Between the trimmed V and J ends, which lost 6 bases and 2 bases, there was a span of 10 bases. Germline CDR1 and CDR2: SGHTA and FQGNSA. The CDR3 DNA is TGTGCCAGCAGTCCCGCGGGTAACACTGAAGCTTTCTTT. It specifies CASSPAGNTEAFF.

The chain is built from TRBV14 and TRBJ2-3; 9 bases are a match to TRBD2. The CDR3 has 20 residues. The germline V gene has CDR1 SGHDN and CDR2 FVKESK. V gave up 1 base and J gave up 2 bases; unmatched junction bases: 16. The CDR3 reads CASSQARLAGTSFSTDTQYF. DNA of the CDR3: TGTGCCAGCAGCCAAGCACGCCTGGCCGGGACTAGCTTCTCCACAGATACGCAGTATTTT.

V usage is TRBV28 and J usage is TRBJ1-1; D remains unclear. This CDR3 contains 11 residues. The V and J ends lost 3 bases and 10 bases respectively, with 9 bases between them. The germline CDR1 and CDR2 sequences are MDHEN and SYDVKM. CDR3 region: CASSLGRGAFF. As DNA, the CDR3 is TGTGCCAGCAGTTTGGGCCGGGGAGCTTTCTTT. Based on the CDR3 plus reference TRBV28 and TRBJ1-1, the full variable domain is DVKVTQSSRYLVKRTGEKVFLECVQDMDHENMFWYRQDPGLGLRLIYFSYDVKMKEKGDIPEGYSVSREKKERFSLILESASTNQTSMYLCASSLGRGAFFGQGTRLTVV.

The rearrangement joins TRBV5-1 to TRBJ2-4; TRBD2 is a possible D gene (5 bases). Trimming pared 0 bases from V and 0 bases from J, leaving 7 bases between. Germline CDR1 reads SGHRS; CDR2 reads YFSETQ. The CDR3 is 15 amino acids. The CDR3 DNA reads as TGCGCCAGCAGCTTGGAAGCGGAAGCCAAAAACATTCAGTACTTC. Translated: CASSLEAEAKNIQYF.

V usage is TRBV6-1 and J usage is TRBJ2-3; TRBD1 aligns across 7 bases. Germline-derived CDR1 and CDR2 are MNHNS and SASEGT. The CDR3 runs 14 residues. J lost 4 bases, V lost 6 bases, and 7 bases had no gene match. The CDR3 DNA sequence: TGTGCCAGCAGACAGGGGATCCTCGCAGATACGCAGTATTTT. Translation: CASRQGILADTQYF.

DNA for the CDR3: TGTGCCAGCTCACCACGTGGTGGGGTGGACAGCCTATCCTACGAGCAGTACTTC. The encoded protein is CASSPRGGVDSLSYEQYF. The V gene is TRBV18, the J gene TRBJ2-7, with D possibly TRBD1 on 6 matching bases. From germline, CDR1 is KGHSH and CDR2 LQKENI. The CDR3 has 18 residues. Trimming stripped 1 base from V and 1 base from J, with 20 bases between.

This clone was found a few times. This sequence joins TRBV7-8 and TRBJ2-1; perhaps TRBD2 as D (6 bases). Germline assignment: CDR1 SGHVS and CDR2 FQNEAQ. Trimming took off 5 bases at V and 7 bases at J, with 15 bases between the two ends. This CDR3 is 14 amino acids long. The DNA of the CDR3 is TGTGCCAGCAGCGTCCGGAGGGATCGAAATGAGCAGTTCTTC. Amino acid sequence: CASSVRRDRNEQFF.

The V gene is TRBV30, the J gene TRBJ1-5; D perhaps matches TRBD1 (5 bases). The CDR3 has 13 residues. Germline V gene data show CDR1 as GTSNPN and CDR2 as SVGIG (reference sequence). Trimming removed 4 bases from V and 6 bases from J, with 13 bases in between. CDR3 in amino acids: CAWTGGVSQPQHF. As DNA, the CDR3 is TGTGCCTGGACCGGAGGGGTTAGTCAGCCCCAGCATTTT.

The chain combines TRBV5-6 with TRBJ2-7; 9 positions agree with TRBD1. The CDR3 loop spans 13 amino acids. Germline V gene lookup returns CDR1 SGHDT and CDR2 YYEEEE. J was trimmed by 6 bases and V by 2 bases; bases with no gene match: 3. The chain's CDR3 is CASSFGTGPEQYF. In DNA, the CDR3 is TGTGCCAGCAGCTTTGGGACAGGGCCCGAGCAGTACTTC. Full variable domain (missing parts from reference TRBV5-6 and TRBJ2-7): DAGVTQSPTHLIKTRGQQVTLRCSPKSGHDTVSWYQQALGQGPQFIFQYYEEEERQRGNFPDRFSGHQFPNYSSELNVNALLLGDSALYLCASSFGTGPEQYFGPGTRLTVT.

The chain recombines TRBV2 with TRBJ2-7, with 8 bases matching TRBD1. V lost 6 bases, J lost 5 bases, and 9 bases stayed unmatched. The CDR3 spans 14 residues. The germline gives CDR1 SNHLY, CDR2 FYNNEI. The CDR3 bases are TGTGCCAGCAGGGACCCAGGGGGCGAAAACGAGCAGTACTTC. Protein product: CASRDPGGENEQYF.

The genes are TRBV4-2 and TRBJ2-5, with D tentatively TRBD2 (6 bases). The CDR3 contains 14 residues. The germline V gene has CDR1 LGHNA and CDR2 YNFKEQ. V was shortened by 8 bases and J by 5 bases, with 18 bases between the two germline ends. The CDR3 here is CASRTIAAGETQYF. Written as DNA, the CDR3 is TGTGCCAGCCGTACCATAGCGGCGGGGGAGACCCAGTACTTC.

The chain carries TRBV6-5 and TRBJ1-5, with D maybe TRBD1 (5 bases). Germline V gene sequence: CDR1 MNHEY, CDR2 SVGAGI. Trimming pared 5 bases from V and 7 bases from J, leaving 15 bases between. The CDR3 runs to 14 residues. The CDR3 protein is CASSPRTGGQPQHF. The CDR3 nucleotides are TGTGCCAGCAGTCCCCGGACGGGGGGGCAGCCCCAGCATTTT.

This clone was observed once. This rearrangement joins TRBV5-5 to TRBJ1-2; D ambiguous. This CDR3 is 14 amino acids long. The germline CDR1 and CDR2 sequences are SGHKS and YYEKEE (reference sequence). Trimming removed 4 bases at V and 0 bases at J, with 10 bases between. CDR3 coding DNA: TGTGCCAGCAGCCTTGGGCTTTCTAACTATGGCTACACCTTC. Translated: CASSLGLSNYGYTF.

The chain has TRBV27 and TRBJ2-1, with 16 nucleotides matching TRBD2. With V trimmed by 6 bases and J by 8 bases, 13 bases remained unmatched. Germline V gene lookup returns CDR1 MNHEY and CDR2 SMNVEV (reference sequence). This CDR3 has 18 residues. CDR3 protein: CASRSKGTSGRASHEQFF. The CDR3 DNA sequence: TGTGCCAGCAGATCAAAAGGGACTAGCGGGAGGGCCTCCCATGAGCAGTTCTTC.

V gene TRBV18 combines with J gene TRBJ2-7; 7 nucleotides align to TRBD2. V gave up 0 bases and J gave up 1 base; unmatched junction bases: 24. The CDR3 sequence is 22 residues long. Germline loops: CDR1 KGHSH, CDR2 LQKENI. The CDR3 nucleotides read TGTGCCAGCTCACCACCTCTCTCGTTAGTGCCTGGGGAGCGGGGATTATCCTACGAGCAGTACTTC. The encoded protein is CASSPPLSLVPGERGLSYEQYF. Based on the CDR3 plus reference TRBV18 and TRBJ2-7, the full variable domain is NAGVMQNPRHLVRRRGQEARLRCSPMKGHSHVYWYRQLPEEGLKFMVYLQKENIIDESGMPKERFSAEFPKEGPSILRIQQVVRGDSAAYFCASSPPLSLVPGERGLSYEQYFGPGTRLTVT.

J is TRBJ1-4 and V is TRBV7-9, with D hard to call. This CDR3 region has 14 residues. V lost 1 base, J lost 4 bases, and 7 bases lay in between. Germline loops: CDR1 SEHNR, CDR2 FQNEAQ (reference sequence). This CDR3 reads CASSLVRDNEKLFF. The CDR3 DNA reads TGTGCCAGCAGCTTAGTTCGAGATAATGAAAAACTGTTTTTT.

V is TRBV5-1 and J is TRBJ2-3; TRBD1 aligns across 7 bases. The germline V gene encodes CDR1 SGHRS and CDR2 YFSETQ. The CDR3 extends over 15 amino acids. After removal of 2 bases from V and 0 bases from J, the junction contained 3 bases not matched to a gene. In DNA form, the CDR3 reads TGCGCCAGCAGCTTAACAGGGGATAGCACAGATACGCAGTATTTT. Translating gives CASSLTGDSTDTQYF.

The gene calls are TRBV6-5 and TRBJ1-2; unclear D gene. Trimming left V 2 bases short and J 3 bases short, with 13 bases between. In germline, CDR1 is MNHEY, CDR2 SVGAGI. The CDR3 is made up of 15 amino acids. The chain's CDR3 is CASSYQPYQDYGYTF. The DNA for the CDR3 is TGTGCCAGCAGTTACCAACCCTATCAGGACTATGGCTACACCTTC.

The chain uses TRBV9 and TRBJ2-2, with a tentative D call TRBD1 (6 bases). CDR1 and CDR2 from the germline V gene are SGDLS and YYNGEE. The ends were cut back, 3 bases at V and 5 bases at J, with 11 bases in the middle. The length of the CDR3 is 14 residues. CDR3 nucleotide sequence: TGTGCCAGCAGCGCGGTACAGGGAACCGGGGAGCTGTTTTTT. Its translation: CASSAVQGTGELFF.

This clone was detected once. This chain uses TRBV7-8 with TRBJ2-4, with D maybe TRBD1 (6 bases). V dropped 3 bases and J dropped 0 bases, with 12 bases sitting between them. The CDR3 has 16 amino acids. Germline CDR1 and CDR2: SGHVS and FQNEAQ. DNA of the CDR3: TGTGCCAGCAGCTTCCCAGGGGTCCTAGCCAAAAACATTCAGTACTTC. Its protein product is CASSFPGVLAKNIQYF.

The rearrangement uses TRBV7-2 and TRBJ2-1; 7 bases line up with TRBD2. CDR3 length equals 14 residues. Germline V gene data show CDR1 as SGHTA and CDR2 as FQGNSA. The V segment lost 4 bases and the J segment 6 bases; nucleotides outside the gene matches: 6. CDR3 nucleotides: TGTGCCAGCAGCTCTTCCGGGACTATCAATGAGCAGTTCTTC. Translating it yields CASSSSGTINEQFF.

The rearrangement uses TRBV5-5 and TRBJ2-7; D is unresolved. V shed 6 bases and J shed 3 bases, with 16 bases lying between them. Germline values: CDR1 SGHKS, CDR2 YYEKEE (reference sequence). This CDR3 region has 14 residues. The CDR3 DNA follows: TGTGCCAGCACCTCTTCCTACCCCCGCTACGAGCAGTACTTC. Translating it yields CASTSSYPRYEQYF. Full variable domain (remainder filled in from reference TRBV5-5 and TRBJ2-7): DAGVTQSPTHLIKTRGQQVTLRCSPISGHKSVSWYQQVLGQGPQFIFQYYEKEERGRGNFPDRFSARQFPNYSSELNVNALLLGDSALYLCASTSSYPRYEQYFGPGTRLTVT.

The CDR3 sequence is CAIQGRNTEAFF. The CDR3 DNA reads TGTGCCATTCAGGGGCGGAACACTGAAGCTTTCTTT. The V and J genes are TRBV10-3 and TRBJ1-1; possibly TRBD1 for D (6 bases). Germline V gene lookup returns CDR1 ENHRY and CDR2 SYGVKD. The CDR3 runs to 12 residues. Trimming took 9 bases from V and 1 from J, leaving 9 bases between them.

This chain connects TRBV5-1 to TRBJ2-1; 8 nucleotides line up with TRBD1. Germline V gene lookup returns CDR1 SGHRS and CDR2 YFSETQ. CDR3 length: 15 amino acids. Losses at the gene ends were 4 bases for V and 9 bases for J; bases not matched to a gene: 12. DNA of the CDR3: TGCGCCAGCAGCCCCGCGGGGACAGGCGCTGGTGAGCAGTTCTTC. Translated: CASSPAGTGAGEQFF.

The chain uses TRBV5-1 and TRBJ2-1, with TRBD2 matching 7 bases. This CDR3 is built from 14 residues. CDR1 and CDR2 from the germline V gene are SGHRS and YFSETQ. V lost 3 bases, J lost 6 bases, and 6 bases stayed unmatched. CDR3 loop: CASSSSTSRNEQFF. CDR3 nucleotides: TGCGCCAGCAGCTCGTCGACTAGCCGCAATGAGCAGTTCTTC.

This clone has only a few counts. The rearrangement links TRBV10-3 to TRBJ1-5; 10 bases agree with TRBD1. The germline gives CDR1 ENHRY, CDR2 SYGVKD. The CDR3 spans 13 residues. The V gene end was trimmed by 4 bases and the J gene end by 6 bases; junction bases not matched to a gene: 0. The CDR3 loop reads CAISGTGGQPQHF. The DNA for the CDR3 is TGTGCCATCAGTGGGACAGGGGGTCAGCCCCAGCATTTT.

This clone was seen more than once but under ten times. The chain joins TRBV19 to TRBJ1-2; a possible D gene is TRBD1 (6 bases). V was cut by 2 bases and J by 4 bases, with 14 bases left in between. From germline, CDR1 is LNHDA and CDR2 SQIVND (reference sequence). The CDR3 has 15 amino acids. Here the CDR3 DNA reads TGTGCCAGTAGTATACGGCCAGGGGTACGCTATGGCTACACCTTC. Its translation is CASSIRPGVRYGYTF.

V gene TRBV5-4 combines with J gene TRBJ2-5; possibly TRBD1 for D (6 bases). The DNA end lines up better with TRBJ2-7; the J call may be wrong. The CDR3 spans 13 residues. The V gene's germline CDR1 is SGHNT and CDR2 YYREEE (reference sequence). In DNA form, the CDR3 reads TGTGCCAGCAGCTTAGGGACATCCCTCGAGCAGTACTTC. Translated, it gives CASSLGTSLEQYF.

The chain couples TRBV7-8 to TRBJ1-4; D is perhaps TRBD1 (6 bases). Trimming stripped 3 bases from V and 14 bases from J, with 16 bases between. The germline gives CDR1 SGHVS, CDR2 FQNEAQ. The CDR3 runs 13 residues. The CDR3 DNA reads TGTGCCAGCAGCTTGCTACAGGGTTCCGATCTGTTTTTT. This encodes CASSLLQGSDLFF.

This rearrangement joins TRBV4-3 to TRBJ2-3; 12 nucleotides line up with TRBD2. The CDR3 spans 21 residues. The ends lost 2 bases at V and 5 bases at J; junction bases unmatched: 20. The germline gives CDR1 LGHNA, CDR2 YSLEER. CDR3 sequence (DNA): TGCGCCAGCAGCCAATCCGTTACGGGGTCTAGCGGGGGGGCATTTATAGATACGCAGTATTTT. Its translation: CASSQSVTGSSGGAFIDTQYF.